The TCR beta chain under discussion was sequenced for a study of cytomegalovirus exposure and HLA in healthy donors. The CDR3 runs to 16 residues. Unmatched junction bases numbered 12, after V lost 5 bases and J lost 2 bases. Germline V gene lookup returns CDR1 MDHEN and CDR2 SYDVKM. Sequencing was performed with immunoSEQ multiplex PCR; in TCRdb, only in-frame clones are kept and a portion is missing. Of under 200,000 clones listed, about three quarters are singletons. The TCR was taken from a woman in her 30s in good health and CMV-seronegative. Sample: PBMCs. The V call is TRBV28, the J call TRBJ2-7; TRBD1 matches at 7 bases. The CDR3 DNA reads as TGTGCCAGCAGTGGGAGCAGGACAGGCCCAACCTACGAGCAGTACTTC. This gives the protein CASSGSRTGPTYEQYF.